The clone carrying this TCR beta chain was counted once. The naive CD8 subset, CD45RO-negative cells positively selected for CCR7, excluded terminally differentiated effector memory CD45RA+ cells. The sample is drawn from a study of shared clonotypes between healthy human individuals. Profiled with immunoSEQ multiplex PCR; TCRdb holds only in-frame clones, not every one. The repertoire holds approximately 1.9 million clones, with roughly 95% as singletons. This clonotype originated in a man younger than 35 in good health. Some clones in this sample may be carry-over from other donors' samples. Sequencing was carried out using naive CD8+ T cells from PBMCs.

The CDR3: CASSYEGLNTEAFF. DNA for the CDR3: TGTGCCAGCAGCTACGAAGGGCTGAACACTGAAGCTTTCTTT. The chain is built from TRBV7-8 and TRBJ1-1; D gene ambiguous. This CDR3 contains 14 residues. The V end was cut by 4 bases, the J end by 0 bases, with 9 bases between. CDR1 is SGHVS, CDR2 FQNEAQ, per germline.